The sequence of this TCR beta chain was determined in a study of blood T cells in healthy people across ages. Study-level results: PBMC samples, being unsorted, prevented any conclusive comparison of naive and antigen-experienced cells. The donors' CMV status was not determined, possibly confounding changes in expanded clonotypes.

For the second PCR, which ran for roughly 6 to 12 cycles, a sample-barcoded 5' primer and a J-beta primer mix were used. MiXCR, applied by TCRdb to the 5' RACE reads, yields one record per CDR3 protein. This table has roughly 700,000 distinct CDR3 sequences, approximately 25% appearing once. The study recruited healthy Caucasian donors from Russia who were aged roughly 6 to 95. The V segment lost 3 bases and the J segment 6 bases; nucleotides outside the gene matches: 4. Germline CDR1 and CDR2: SNHLY and FYNNEI. CDR3 length: 14 residues. Of note for this clonotype: Its specificity is not known.

The same specimen was also included in a second study, on T cells of mothers and their children. From that second work: Sample barcodes and 2-4 random nucleotides were added by the M1S primer of the second PCR.

Sample: blood. The genes are TRBV2 and TRBJ1-4; 7 nucleotides line up with TRBD1. This clonotype was obtained from a boy between 10 and 17 years old in good health. This chain's CDR3 is CASSEQGTDEKLFF. CDR3 DNA sequence: TGTGCCAGCAGTGAGCAAGGGACAGATGAAAAACTGTTTTTT.